A single sample is the source of the 32 T cell receptor beta chains below, sequenced in a study of T cell changes during pregnancy in multiple sclerosis (dated by TCRdb to 2018 to 2020). Libraries were made using the immunoSEQ multiplex PCR assay. This is the immuneACCESS table as TCRdb keeps it, with only in-frame sequences that have V and J called. A part of the clones is gone; compared with another copy, unresolved V genes explain less than half, and the rest is unexplained. For this sample there are tens of thousands of clones; around 92% appear just once. Roughly 2% of the sample rests with the top ten. This specimen consisted of peripheral blood, obtained in the third trimester of pregnancy. The receptors derive from a female donor in good health, enrolled as a control in a pregnancy study.

This clone showed up just once. The chain joins TRBV7-5 to TRBJ1-4. TRBV7-5 is given as a pseudogene. The CDR3 runs 13 residues. CDR3 nucleotide sequence: TGTGCCGGAATCTTTCGGGGTTTTGAAAAACTGTTTTTT. Protein sequence: CAGIFRGFEKLFF.

The rearrangement uses TRBV12-5 and TRBJ2-3; 9 bases align to TRBD2. V shed 0 bases, J shed 9 bases, and the junction held 4 bases outside the gene matches. Germline V gene data show CDR1 as LGHNT and CDR2 as FRNRAP. CDR3 size: 14 residues. This CDR3 is CASGLVNSGGTQYF. The CDR3 DNA follows: TGTGCTAGTGGTTTGGTAAATAGCGGGGGAACGCAGTATTTT. Combining the CDR3 with reference TRBV12-5 and TRBJ2-3 gives the whole variable domain DARVTQTPRHKVTEMGQEVTMRCQPILGHNTVFWYRQTMMQGLELLAYFRNRAPLDDSGMPKDRFSAEMPDATLATLKIQPSEPRDSAVYFCASGLVNSGGTQYFGPGTRLTVL.

J is TRBJ2-7 and V is TRBV19, with no clear D. CDR1 LNHDA and CDR2 SQIVND come from the germline V gene (reference sequence). CDR3 length equals 13 residues. The V end was cut by 5 bases, the J end by 0 bases, with 8 bases between. CDR3 sequence reads: CASSGSSSYEQYF. DNA for the CDR3: TGTGCCAGTAGTGGTAGCAGCTCCTACGAGCAGTACTTC.

The chain couples TRBV11-2 to TRBJ2-3, with 8 bases matching TRBD1. Germline values: CDR1 SGHAT, CDR2 FQNNGV. The CDR3 consists of 14 residues. Trimming took 5 bases from V and 3 from J; bases not matched to a gene: 4. CDR3 in DNA: TGTGCCAGCAGCACTGGACAGGGTACAGATACGCAGTATTTT. Translated: CASSTGQGTDTQYF.

A single count supports this clone. The gene calls are TRBV27 and TRBJ1-2; D is perhaps TRBD1 (6 bases). Germline V gene lookup returns CDR1 MNHEY and CDR2 SMNVEV (reference sequence). There are 15 residues in the CDR3. Trimming removed 8 bases from V and 10 bases from J, with 26 bases in between. The CDR3 DNA follows: TGTGCCAGCCCTCTTGGTATCGGGACACCCATGGACTACACCTTC. This encodes CASPLGIGTPMDYTF.

This chain uses TRBV7-3 with TRBJ2-7; 9 bases are shared with TRBD1. V was clipped by 3 bases and J by 2 bases; unmatched bases: 5. The CDR3 contains 15 residues. CDR1 SGHTA and CDR2 FQGTGA come from the germline V gene. The CDR3 sequence is CASSLGQGAPYEQYF. The CDR3 DNA reads as TGTGCCAGCAGCTTGGGACAGGGAGCTCCCTACGAGCAGTACTTC.

J is TRBJ2-7 and V is TRBV5-1; D is possibly TRBD1 (5 bases). Trimming removed 4 bases from V and 3 bases from J, with 14 bases in between. CDR3 length equals 14 residues. Germline V gene lookup returns CDR1 SGHRS and CDR2 YFSETQ. CDR3 residues: CASSPWGEGYEQYF. Here the CDR3 DNA reads TGCGCCAGCAGCCCCTGGGGCGAAGGCTACGAGCAGTACTTC.

This sequence joins TRBV30 and TRBJ2-7, with TRBD1 matching 8 bases. Germline V CDR1 and CDR2: GTSNPN, SVGIG (reference sequence). V shed 5 bases, J shed 3 bases, and the junction held 6 bases outside the gene matches. The CDR3 spans 13 residues. CDR3 DNA sequence: TGTGCCTGGGCTGGACAGGGCTTCTACGAGCAGTACTTC. Translating it yields CAWAGQGFYEQYF.

The chain employs TRBV28 and TRBJ2-6; the D is unclear. The germline V and J ends were trimmed by 7 bases and 4 bases, with 11 bases remaining between them. Germline-derived CDR1 and CDR2 are MDHEN and SYDVKM. The CDR3 has 14 residues. CDR3 DNA sequence: TGTGCCAGCATGAACACAGTCGGGGCCAACGTCCTGACTTTC. Translated, it gives CASMNTVGANVLTF.

The chain has TRBV28 and TRBJ2-1, with 10 bases identical to TRBD1. Germline trimming cut 8 bases from V and 5 bases from J; bases unmatched to any gene: 9. The length of the CDR3 is 15 residues. CDR1 and CDR2 from the germline V gene are MDHEN and SYDVKM. The CDR3 is CASLIPGQGNNEQFF. The CDR3 DNA is TGTGCCAGCCTTATTCCGGGACAGGGGAACAATGAGCAGTTCTTC.

This clone occurred a few times. This chain uses TRBV5-4 with TRBJ1-2; D might be TRBD1 (5 bases). CDR3 length equals 13 residues. Trimming pared 0 bases from V and 2 bases from J, leaving 5 bases between. Germline assignment: CDR1 SGHNT and CDR2 YYREEE (reference sequence). The CDR3 protein is CASSLEGNYGYTF. As DNA, the CDR3 is TGTGCCAGCAGCTTGGAGGGGAACTATGGCTACACCTTC.

This chain uses TRBV18 with TRBJ2-3, with D hard to call. This CDR3 has 13 residues. Trimming removed 1 base at V and 5 bases at J, with 7 bases between. CDR1 and CDR2 from the germline V gene are KGHSH and LQKENI. CDR3 coding DNA: TGTGCCAGCTCACCACAGAACTTAGATACGCAGTATTTT. As protein: CASSPQNLDTQYF.

V gene TRBV9 combines with J gene TRBJ2-2; unclear D gene. Trimming left V 3 bases short and J 0 bases short, with 9 bases between. CDR1 and CDR2 (germline): SGDLS, YYNGEE. This CDR3 comprises 15 residues. This CDR3 reads CASSGVISNTGELFF. The CDR3 DNA follows: TGTGCCAGCAGCGGCGTCATTTCGAACACCGGGGAGCTGTTTTTT.

The rearrangement links TRBV11-3 to TRBJ2-7; D is perhaps TRBD1 (5 bases). The V end lost 0 bases, the J end lost 0 bases, and 9 bases lay between the germline ends. CDR3 length: 15 residues. Per the germline V gene, CDR1 is SGHNT and CDR2 is YENEEA. The DNA for the CDR3 is TGTGCCAGCAGCTTAGATGACAGCCGCTCCTACGAGCAGTACTTC. This gives the protein CASSLDDSRSYEQYF.

This chain joins TRBV30 and TRBJ2-1; 8 nucleotides match TRBD2. The ends lost 4 bases at V and 4 bases at J; junction bases unmatched: 6. Germline loops: CDR1 GTSNPN, CDR2 SVGIG (reference sequence). CDR3 length: 14 residues. CDR3 sequence: CAWTGGTKYNEQFF. The CDR3 nucleotides are TGTGCCTGGACGGGAGGGACCAAATACAATGAGCAGTTCTTC.

The chain carries TRBV27 and TRBJ1-6; 10 bases agree with TRBD1. The CDR3 runs to 14 residues. V dropped 3 bases and J dropped 9; count of bases not matched to a gene: 2. Germline values: CDR1 MNHEY, CDR2 SMNVEV (reference sequence). CDR3 in DNA: TGTGCCAGCAGTTTTGACAGGGGGCTTTCACCCCTCCACTTT. Translation: CASSFDRGLSPLHF.

This rearrangement joins TRBV7-3 to TRBJ1-2; 9 nucleotides agree with TRBD1. Unmatched junction bases numbered 5, after V lost 1 base and J lost 2 bases. Germline V gene sequence: CDR1 SGHTA, CDR2 FQGTGA. There are 16 residues in the CDR3. The CDR3 region is CASSLSGTGRNYGYTF. CDR3 bases: TGTGCCAGCAGCTTAAGTGGGACAGGGAGGAACTATGGCTACACCTTC.

The chain joins TRBV11-2 to TRBJ2-7; 10 nucleotides agree with TRBD1. The CDR3 contains 13 residues. V was pared by 5 bases and J by 6 bases, with 4 bases of the junction left unmatched. Germline V gene lookup returns CDR1 SGHAT and CDR2 FQNNGV. In nucleotides, the CDR3 is TGTGCCAGCAGCCGCCGGGACAGGGGCGAGCAGTACTTC. It specifies CASSRRDRGEQYF. Filled out from reference TRBV11-2 and TRBJ2-7, the complete variable domain reads EAGVAQSPRYKIIEKRQSVAFWCNPISGHATLYWYQQILGQGPKLLIQFQNNGVVDDSQLPKDRFSAERLKGVDSTLKIQPAKLEDSAVYLCASSRRDRGEQYFGPGTRLTVT.

The J gene is TRBJ2-5, the V gene TRBV9; 10 bases are a match to TRBD1. V trimming: 2 bases; J trimming: 4 bases; junction bases outside the gene matches: 8. Germline values: CDR1 SGDLS, CDR2 YYNGEE. The CDR3 runs to 16 residues. CDR3 nucleotide sequence: TGTGCCAGCAGCGTCCTACCGGGACAGGGGTCAGAGACCCAGTACTTC. Translation gives CASSVLPGQGSETQYF.

The genes are TRBV7-6 and TRBJ2-1, with D possibly being TRBD2 (6 bases). CDR3 length: 14 amino acids. CDR1 is SGHVS, CDR2 FNYEAQ, per germline. V gave up 1 base and J gave up 7 bases, with 11 bases separating them. CDR3 sequence (DNA): TGTGCCAGCAGCTTAGTTGCGGGAATAAATGAGCAGTTCTTC. The encoded protein is CASSLVAGINEQFF.

The genes are TRBV28 and TRBJ1-2; tentative D call: TRBD1 (6 bases). This CDR3 comprises 17 residues. Looked up from germline, CDR1 is MDHEN and CDR2 is SYDVKM. V dropped 1 base and J dropped 3 bases, with 18 bases sitting between them. The CDR3 DNA reads as TGTGCCAGCAGTTTATTCTGGATTGGGAGGGGGTACTATGGCTACACCTTC. Translating gives CASSLFWIGRGYYGYTF.

The chain employs TRBV6-5 and TRBJ2-1; TRBD1 is a possible D gene (5 bases). CDR1 MNHEY and CDR2 SVGAGI come from the germline V gene. V lost 6 bases, J lost 8 bases, and 14 bases lay in between. This CDR3 region has 13 residues. The DNA for the CDR3 is TGTGCCAGCAGCCACCTCCCAGGGCATGAGCAGTTCTTC. Translation gives CASSHLPGHEQFF.

The rearrangement links TRBV4-2 to TRBJ2-3, with 8 bases that match TRBD2. This CDR3 is built from 18 residues. Germline CDR1 LGHNA, CDR2 YNFKEQ. The junction had 9 bases not matched to a gene; V was cut back by 1 base and J by 0 bases. For the CDR3, the DNA is TGTGCCAGCAGCCAAGTAACGCGGGGGGCATACAGCACAGATACGCAGTATTTT. It translates to CASSQVTRGAYSTDTQYF.

This CDR3 reads CATSRPQGADTEAFF. Written as DNA, the CDR3 is TGTGCCACCAGCAGGCCACAGGGGGCCGACACTGAAGCTTTCTTT. The chain recombines TRBV15 with TRBJ1-1; 9 bases are shared with TRBD1. Germline CDR1 LNHNV, CDR2 YYDKDF (reference sequence). The CDR3 totals 15 residues. Losses at the gene ends were 3 bases for V and 3 bases for J; bases not matched to a gene: 5.

The genes are TRBV7-9 and TRBJ2-7; D remains unclear. V shed 3 bases and J shed 4 bases, with 7 bases lying between them. This CDR3 spans 12 amino acids. Germline V gives CDR1 SEHNR, CDR2 FQNEAQ (reference sequence). The CDR3 reads CASSFSGYEQYF. CDR3 sequence (DNA): TGTGCCAGCAGCTTCTCGGGTTACGAGCAGTACTTC.

The J gene is TRBJ2-5, the V gene TRBV29-1, with D tentatively TRBD1 (6 bases). Germline CDR1 reads SQVTM; CDR2 reads ANQGSEA. The CDR3 runs 12 residues. V lost 2 bases and J 4 bases, leaving 8 bases between the germline ends. CDR3 residues: CSVERTAETQYF. CDR3 DNA sequence: TGCAGCGTTGAAAGGACAGCAGAGACCCAGTACTTC. Looking up the rest from reference TRBV29-1 and TRBJ2-5 gives the full variable domain: SAVISQKPSRDICQRGTSLTIQCQVDSQVTMMFWYRQQPGQSLTLIATANQGSEATYESGFVIDKFPISRPNLTFSTLTVSNMSPEDSSIYLCSVERTAETQYFGPGTRLLVL.

The chain recombines TRBV2 with TRBJ2-7, with TRBD2 identical over 7 bases. The CDR3 has 16 amino acids. Per the germline V gene, CDR1 is SNHLY and CDR2 is FYNNEI. The junction had 10 bases not matched to a gene; V was cut back by 5 bases and J by 0 bases. The CDR3 DNA is TGTGCCAGCAGTTATTTAGCGGGCCCGAGCTCCTACGAGCAGTACTTC. It encodes CASSYLAGPSSYEQYF.

This clone appeared a single time. The V gene is TRBV28, the J gene TRBJ1-5; 8 nucleotides line up with TRBD1. Germline V gives CDR1 MDHEN, CDR2 SYDVKM. V lost 5 bases, J lost 6 bases, and 12 bases stayed unmatched. The CDR3 extends over 16 amino acids. The CDR3 coding sequence is TGTGCCAGCAGTCGCCCCGGACAGGGTATTTCTCAGCCCCAGCATTTT. As protein: CASSRPGQGISQPQHF.

The V and J genes are TRBV5-4 and TRBJ2-2; 12 positions agree with TRBD1. J gave up 2 bases and V 0 bases, and 11 bases lay outside the gene matches. This CDR3 comprises 20 residues. Germline loops: CDR1 SGHNT, CDR2 YYREEE (reference sequence). The chain's CDR3 is CASSLAPGQGAYRNTGELFF. The CDR3 DNA is TGTGCCAGCAGCTTGGCCCCGGGACAGGGGGCCTACCGTAACACCGGGGAGCTGTTTTTT.

This clone has a single count. This chain joins TRBV7-2 and TRBJ1-4; D may be TRBD1 (5 bases). Deletions cut 3 bases from V and 8 bases from J, with 16 bases between. Germline V lookup: CDR1 SGHTA, CDR2 FQGNSA. There are 15 residues in the CDR3. The DNA of the CDR3 is TGTGCCAGCAGCTTTAATCCCTGGGGCGGCGAAAAACTGTTTTTT. Protein sequence: CASSFNPWGGEKLFF.

The V call is TRBV6-1, the J call TRBJ2-3; TRBD2 agrees at 12 bases. V gave up 6 bases and J gave up 4 bases; unmatched junction bases: 5. The CDR3 is 15 residues long. The germline V gene has CDR1 MNHNS and CDR2 SASEGT. CDR3 loop: CASRTSGSLSDTQYF. CDR3 DNA: TGTGCCAGCAGGACTAGCGGGAGTTTATCAGATACGCAGTATTTT.

The V and J genes are TRBV20-1 and TRBJ2-7, with TRBD2 matching 7 bases. Germline assignment: CDR1 DFQATT and CDR2 SNEGSKA (reference sequence). Germline trimming cut 7 bases from V and 8 bases from J; bases unmatched to any gene: 8. CDR3 length: 11 amino acids. CDR3 in amino acids: CSGWEGVQQYF. In nucleotides, the CDR3 is TGCAGTGGGTGGGAGGGTGTTCAGCAGTACTTC.